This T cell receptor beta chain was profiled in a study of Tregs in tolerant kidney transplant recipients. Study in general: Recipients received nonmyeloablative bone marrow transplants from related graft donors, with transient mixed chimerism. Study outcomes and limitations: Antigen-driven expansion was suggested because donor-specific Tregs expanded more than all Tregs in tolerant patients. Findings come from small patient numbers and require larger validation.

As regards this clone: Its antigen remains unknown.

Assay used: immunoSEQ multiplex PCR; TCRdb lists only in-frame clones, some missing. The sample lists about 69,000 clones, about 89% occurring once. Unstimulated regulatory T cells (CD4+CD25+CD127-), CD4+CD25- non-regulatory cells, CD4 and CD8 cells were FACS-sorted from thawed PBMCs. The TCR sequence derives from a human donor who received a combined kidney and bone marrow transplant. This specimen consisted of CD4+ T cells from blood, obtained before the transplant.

CDR3 amino acids: CASSHQGASGRAGELFF. The CDR3, as DNA: TGCGCCAGCAGCCATCAAGGGGCTAGCGGGAGGGCCGGGGAGCTGTTTTTT. The chain is built from TRBV4-1 and TRBJ2-2; 12 bases align to TRBD2. The CDR3 is 17 residues long. CDR1 MGHRA and CDR2 YSYEKL come from the germline V gene. Trimming at V came to 3 bases and at J to 6 bases, leaving 8 bases not matched to a gene.